The clone carrying this T cell receptor beta chain has just one count. This entry comes from a study of blood T cell repertoires in COVID-19. Original analysis: By means of reference gene primer amplification, nucleated cell counts were estimated. Sequenced by immunoSEQ multiplex PCR; TCRdb stores in-frame clones only, minus some. For V, J and clone size, that table is used; D and trimming come from the DNA. This sample has 250,000 to 350,000 clones; about 82% occur once, and the top ten carry around 1.7%. Per the germline V gene, CDR1 is SGHTA and CDR2 is FQGNSA. V shed 0 bases and J shed 5 bases, with 16 bases lying between them. The CDR3 has 16 amino acids.

The gene calls are TRBV7-2 and TRBJ2-5, with unresolved D. The sequencing input was peripheral blood. The source of this sequence is a woman aged 45-65 years with acute or convalescent COVID-19. The CDR3 DNA reads as TGTGCCAGCAGCTTAGCGTTTGCGGCCCCTGGGGAGACCCAGTACTTC. Translation gives CASSLAFAAPGETQYF.